The 8 T cell receptor beta chains listed next were all sequenced from one sample in a study of blood T cell repertoires in COVID-19. Some clones are missing from TCRdb's copy, which holds only in-frame ones; the method was immunoSEQ multiplex PCR. The profile shows 90,000 to 120,000 clones, about 88% of them singletons. Source material: peripheral blood. Every receptor here comes from a human donor in a cohort sampled during active COVID-19.

In DNA form, the CDR3 reads TGTGCCAGCAGCGAACGGGCAGGGGCTTTCTTT. Translated, it gives CASSERAGAFF. The J gene is TRBJ1-1, the V gene TRBV6-2 or TRBV6-3; possible D gene TRBD1, 5 bases. The V gene lost 6 bases and the J gene lost 11 bases, with 13 bases spanning the gap. Per germline, CDR1 MNHEY and CDR2 SVGEGT. This CDR3 is 11 amino acids long.

The chain combines TRBV12-3 or TRBV12-4 with TRBJ2-5; maybe TRBD1 (7 bases). The CDR3 runs 13 residues. With 8 bases removed from V and 2 bases from J, the gap between germline ends came to 12 bases. CDR3 in amino acids: CASRRGQQETQYF. DNA of the CDR3: TGTGCCAGCCGGAGGGGGCAACAAGAGACCCAGTACTTC.

This clone has more than one count but fewer than ten. This rearrangement joins TRBV6-6 to TRBJ2-2, with D tentatively TRBD2 (5 bases). Trimming cost V 6 bases and J 0 bases, with 23 bases left between them. CDR3 length: 19 amino acids. Germline V lookup: CDR1 MNHNY, CDR2 SVGAGI (reference sequence). The CDR3 DNA is TGTGCCAGCAGCTACCCCCTCAACCCCGGGGATTCGAACACCGGGGAGCTGTTTTTT. Translated, it gives CASSYPLNPGDSNTGELFF.

V is TRBV24-1 and J is TRBJ2-7; a weak D match, TRBD1 (5 bases). Trimming took 3 bases from V and 1 from J, leaving 6 bases between them. CDR1 is KGHDR, CDR2 SFDVKD, per germline. This CDR3 is 13 amino acids long. CDR3 amino acids: CATSDQGSYEQYF. The CDR3, as DNA: TGTGCCACCAGTGATCAGGGTTCCTACGAGCAGTACTTC.

This chain links TRBV3-1 (or the pseudogene TRBV3-2) with TRBJ2-5, with TRBD1 as a possible D gene (5 bases). The germline V gene encodes CDR1 LGHDT and CDR2 YNNKEL (reference sequence). Trimming took off 1 base at V and 2 bases at J, with 11 bases between the two ends. This CDR3 region has 15 residues. The CDR3 DNA reads TGTGCCAGCAGCCAAGGATGGGGCCAACAAGAGACCCAGTACTTC. Translated, it gives CASSQGWGQQETQYF.

V usage is TRBV5-1 and J usage is TRBJ2-3; 9 nucleotides match TRBD2. CDR3 size: 15 residues. Germline values: CDR1 SGHRS, CDR2 YFSETQ. V shed 4 bases and J 5 bases; nucleotides not matched to a gene: 8. The CDR3 nucleotides read TGCGCCAGCAGCCGCGGGACTAGCTATGGAGATACGCAGTATTTT. The encoded protein is CASSRGTSYGDTQYF.

V gene TRBV27 combines with J gene TRBJ2-6; 8 nucleotides match TRBD2. The germline CDR1 and CDR2 sequences are MNHEY and SMNVEV (reference sequence). The CDR3 loop spans 20 amino acids. Trimming at V came to 5 bases and at J to 2 bases, leaving 17 bases not matched to a gene. CDR3 region: CASSPRGGRGNLAGANVLTF. CDR3 in DNA: TGTGCCAGCAGTCCCCGGGGGGGGCGGGGGAATCTTGCTGGGGCCAACGTCCTGACTTTC.

The rearrangement links TRBV5-1 to TRBJ1-2; no reliable D call. CDR1 is SGHRS and CDR2 is YFSETQ in the germline V gene. The V end lost 0 bases, the J end lost 1 base, and 4 bases lay between the germline ends. The CDR3 is 13 amino acids. The CDR3 bases are TGCGCCAGCAGCTTGGGGAGTAACTATGGCTACACCTTC. Protein product: CASSLGSNYGYTF.